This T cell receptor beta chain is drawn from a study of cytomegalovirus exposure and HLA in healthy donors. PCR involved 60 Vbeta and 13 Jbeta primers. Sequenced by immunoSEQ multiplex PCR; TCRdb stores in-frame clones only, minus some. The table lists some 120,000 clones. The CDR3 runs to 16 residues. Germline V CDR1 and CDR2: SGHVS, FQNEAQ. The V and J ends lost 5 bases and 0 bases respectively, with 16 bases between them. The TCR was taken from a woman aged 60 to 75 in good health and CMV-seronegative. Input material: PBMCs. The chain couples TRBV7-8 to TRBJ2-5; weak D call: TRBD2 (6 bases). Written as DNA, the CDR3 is TGTGCCAGCAGCCTGCCCGCGGGGCAGTACCAAGAGACCCAGTACTTC. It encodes CASSLPAGQYQETQYF.